This T cell receptor (beta chain) is from a study of shared clonotypes between healthy human individuals. V lost 5 bases, J lost 9 bases, and 22 bases stayed unmatched. Per the germline V gene, CDR1 is LNHDA and CDR2 is SQIVND (reference sequence). This CDR3 has 18 amino acids. Profiling relied on immunoSEQ multiplex PCR, and the TCRdb table lists in-frame clones only, not all of them. The sample has fewer than 1.6 million clones; just under 99% are singletons. The sequencing input was naive CD4+ T cells sorted from blood. Indicated subset: CD45RA+ positively selected. The chain recombines TRBV19 with TRBJ2-1, with TRBD2 matching 7 bases. This clonotype originated in a man aged 25-45 years in good health. The CDR3 spells CASSSSSGMVGRPREQFF. CDR3 DNA sequence: TGTGCCAGTAGTTCGTCTAGCGGAATGGTCGGGCGCCCACGTGAGCAGTTCTTC.